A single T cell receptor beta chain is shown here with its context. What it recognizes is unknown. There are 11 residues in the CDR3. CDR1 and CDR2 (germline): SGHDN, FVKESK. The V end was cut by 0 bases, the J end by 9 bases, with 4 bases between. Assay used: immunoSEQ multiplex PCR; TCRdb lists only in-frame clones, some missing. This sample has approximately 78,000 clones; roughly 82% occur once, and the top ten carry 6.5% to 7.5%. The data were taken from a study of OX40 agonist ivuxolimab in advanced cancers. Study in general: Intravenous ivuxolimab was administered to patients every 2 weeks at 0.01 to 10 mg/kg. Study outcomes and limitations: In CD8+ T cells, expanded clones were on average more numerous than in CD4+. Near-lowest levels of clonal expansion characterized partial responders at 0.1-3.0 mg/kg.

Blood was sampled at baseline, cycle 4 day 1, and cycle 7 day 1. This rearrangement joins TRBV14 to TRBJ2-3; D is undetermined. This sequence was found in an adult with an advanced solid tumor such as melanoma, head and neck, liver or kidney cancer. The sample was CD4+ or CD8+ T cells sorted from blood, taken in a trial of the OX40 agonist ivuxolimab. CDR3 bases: TGTGCCAGCAGCCAAGATGTGACGCAGTATTTT. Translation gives CASSQDVTQYF.